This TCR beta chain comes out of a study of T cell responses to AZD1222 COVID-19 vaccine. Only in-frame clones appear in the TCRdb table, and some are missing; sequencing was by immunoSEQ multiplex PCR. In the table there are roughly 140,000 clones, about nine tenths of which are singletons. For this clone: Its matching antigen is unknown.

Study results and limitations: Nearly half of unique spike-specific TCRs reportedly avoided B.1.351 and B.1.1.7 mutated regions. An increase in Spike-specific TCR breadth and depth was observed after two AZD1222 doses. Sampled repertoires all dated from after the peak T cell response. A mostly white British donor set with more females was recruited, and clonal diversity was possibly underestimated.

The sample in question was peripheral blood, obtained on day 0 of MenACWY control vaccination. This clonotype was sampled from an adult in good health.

CDR3 bases: TGTGCCAGCAGCTTAAGGGGGACACTTTCACCCCTCCACTTT. It specifies CASSLRGTLSPLHF. The chain has TRBV11-3 and TRBJ1-6; D perhaps matches TRBD1 (6 bases). The CDR3 extends over 14 amino acids. V gave up 2 bases and J gave up 9 bases, with 11 bases separating them. The V gene's germline CDR1 is SGHNT and CDR2 YENEEA.